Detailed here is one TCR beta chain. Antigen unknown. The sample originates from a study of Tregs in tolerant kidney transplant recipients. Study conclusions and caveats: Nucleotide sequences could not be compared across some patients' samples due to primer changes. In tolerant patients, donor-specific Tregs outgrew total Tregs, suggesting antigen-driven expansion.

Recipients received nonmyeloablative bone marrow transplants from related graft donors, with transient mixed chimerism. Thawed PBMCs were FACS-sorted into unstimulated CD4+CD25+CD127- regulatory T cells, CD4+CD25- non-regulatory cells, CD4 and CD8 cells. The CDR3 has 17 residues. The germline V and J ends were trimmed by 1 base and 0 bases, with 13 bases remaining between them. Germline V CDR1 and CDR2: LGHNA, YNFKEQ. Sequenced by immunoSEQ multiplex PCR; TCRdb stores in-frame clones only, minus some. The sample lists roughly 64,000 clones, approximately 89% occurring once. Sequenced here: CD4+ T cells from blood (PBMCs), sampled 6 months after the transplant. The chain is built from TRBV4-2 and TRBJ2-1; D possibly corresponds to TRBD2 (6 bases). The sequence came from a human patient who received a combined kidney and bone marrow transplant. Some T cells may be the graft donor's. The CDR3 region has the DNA TGTGCCAGCAGCCAAGGTCAAGCGGGCCCCTCCTACAATGAGCAGTTCTTC. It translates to CASSQGQAGPSYNEQFF.